This T cell receptor (beta chain) is drawn from a study of T cell repertoires in cytomegalovirus infection. Study-level information: Well-studied HLA-B-restricted CMV epitopes were used in the study alongside recently identified HLA-C-restricted ones.

Overall study findings and caveats: Accumulated public TCR beta family frequency recognized individuals carrying CMV together with the relevant HLA.

Germline V gene sequence: CDR1 DFQATT, CDR2 SNEGSKA (reference sequence). The V gene lost 2 bases and the J gene lost 6 bases, with 8 bases spanning the gap. This CDR3 is built from 12 residues. TCRdb called the reads again in MiXCR, with one record for every CDR3 protein. Altogether around 200,000 distinct CDR3 sequences are present, around 35% being singletons, with the ten largest covering approximately 60%. With respect to this clonotype: The antigen remains unidentified.

This TCR was recovered from a human donor in good health (CMV status not recorded). Some clones in this sample may be carry-over from other donors' samples. Sequenced material: CD8+ T cells from cultured PBMCs, taken from culture after CMV antigen stimulation. The V and J genes are TRBV20-1 and TRBJ2-1; D not certain. The CDR3 here is CSARYRVNEQFF. Written as DNA, the CDR3 is TGCAGTGCTAGATATAGAGTCAATGAGCAGTTCTTC.